This TCR beta chain comes out of a study of T cell responses to AZD1222 COVID-19 vaccine (dated by TCRdb to about 2021). Turning to the overall study: TCR sequencing was performed for approximately 240 trial participants, of whom about 200 were given two doses of AZD1222 and some 25 were given two doses of MenACWY control vaccine. Trial participants were enrolled into age subgroups of 18-55, 56-69 and 70-plus years, which contained about 150, 28 and 57 TCR-sequenced participants, respectively.

In light of the paper, this sample's time point label describes: about 28 days (+/-7) after the second vaccine dose. AZD1222 recipients with second doses at about 4 weeks or about 12 weeks were pooled, because spike-specific TCR depth and breadth did not differ between schedules. The vaccinee samples were drawn from two UK trials, COV001 and COV002, one of which was a single-blind randomized controlled phase 2/3 trial testing AZD1222 (ChAdOx1 nCoV-19) in healthy adults. For TCRbeta chain sequencing, PBMC samples from trial participants were taken at day 0 and at day 28 after the second dose. This clone occurred a few times. No antigen is known for it. No qualities accompany the bases; no much larger clone lies one base away. The CDR3 regions of human TCRbeta chains were analyzed by immunosequencing. The paper's data handling went like this. TCRs in the repertoires were matched against a reference library of SARS-CoV-2-specific TCRs that had been generated with the MIRA antigen-specificity platform. Breadth was defined as the fraction of unique TCRs that were SARS-CoV-2-associated. Depth was defined as the fraction of total T cells that were SARS-CoV-2-associated. Each spike-specific TCR was assigned to its reactive spike region and to a CD4 or CD8 class using the MIRA data. Log10-transformed breadth and depth values were compared by one-way ANOVA with Sidak's multiple comparisons tests. TCRdb holds this immuneACCESS table with in-frame rearrangements only. Some clones are missing; in checked studies, unresolved V genes explain under half, and the rest has no known cause. The V and J calls and clone size come from that table; D and trimming were worked out from the DNA. This sample gives 140,000 or so clones in total; more than 75% of them show up just once. Clones ranked in the top ten supply approximately 2.8% of the sample.

What the work shows at the level of the full study, not this receptor alone: After two AZD1222 doses, both the breadth and the depth of spike-specific TCRs were significantly higher than at day 0 and than in MenACWY recipients. The whole spike protein was spanned by vaccine-associated CD4 TCRs, and dominant responses were seen in regions 160-218 and 743-854. Epitopes outside the regions mutated in the B.1.351 and B.1.1.7 variants were reportedly recognized by nearly half of the unique spike-specific TCRs. Conclusions about previously exposed vaccinees are limited, since just a handful of AZD1222 recipients were seropositive for SARS-CoV-2 at baseline. In the small 56-69-year group, the increase in depth fell short of significance, most likely because of low power. Participants were mostly white British, with more females than males. The authors suggested clonal diversity may have been underestimated. Because no samples from the day 14 peak response were available, repertoires could be characterized only after the peak T cell response.

Per the germline V gene, MGHRA is the CDR1 and YSYEKL is the CDR2. From the cysteine up to the phenylalanine, the CDR3 has a length of 16 residues. The only DNA kept is the CDR3, 48 bases in frame from the first base. Here V drops 4 bases and J drops 3 bases, and the junction holds 6 bases not matched to any gene. Material: peripheral blood, obtained 28 days after the second AZD1222 dose. This TCR derives from an adult who received the AZD1222 COVID-19 vaccine. The V and J genes are TRBV4-1 and TRBJ1-2, and TRBD1 aligns with 12 junction nucleotides. The CDR3 region has the sequence CASSLDGTGGHYGYTF. The nucleotide sequence is given as TGCGCCAGCAGCCTCGACGGGACAGGGGGCCACTATGGCTACACCTTC.